Given below is one TCR beta chain in context. What it binds is unknown. This sample was taken from a study of blood T cells in healthy people across ages. Donor samples were obtained from healthy Caucasian individuals from Russia, aged about 6 to 100. The second PCR ran roughly 7 to 12 cycles with a sample-barcoded 5' primer and J-beta primers. Every molecule of cDNA carried a tag from a template-switch adaptor with 12 random nucleotides. TCRdb re-derived calls from the 5' RACE reads in MiXCR, one entry per CDR3 protein. The sample records about 1 million distinct CDR3 sequences, 35% to 50% being singletons. Trimming cost V 2 bases and J 5 bases, with 10 bases left between them. CDR3 length: 13 residues. Germline lookup yields CDR1 MNHEY and CDR2 SMNVEV (reference sequence). General observations from the study: From one million sequenced T cells, diversity estimates were lower bounds.

The sequence derives from a woman between 55 and 75 years old in good health. This chain connects TRBV27 to TRBJ2-7; tentatively, D is TRBD2 (5 bases). Sequencing used blood. The CDR3 loop is CASSLISGDEQYF. As DNA, the CDR3 is TGTGCCAGCAGTTTAATAAGCGGCGACGAGCAGTACTTC.